The table lists the clone carrying this T cell receptor beta chain with many counts. The germline CDR1 and CDR2 sequences are SGHRS and YFSETQ. V shed 5 bases and J 6 bases; nucleotides not matched to a gene: 6. The CDR3 sequence is 15 residues long. The entry originates in a study of T cells after yellow fever vaccination. MiXCR, applied by TCRdb to the 5' RACE reads, yields one record per CDR3 protein. The sample shows around 300,000 distinct CDR3 sequences, approximately 4% of them seen only once. The source material was PBMCs, sampled 15 days after the yellow fever booster vaccination. The receptor was derived from a man aged 18 to 30 who received the YFV17D yellow fever vaccine. This sequence joins TRBV5-1 and TRBJ2-1; 12 bases agree with TRBD2. CDR3 nucleotides: TGCGCCAGCAGTTCCGGGACTAGCGGGTCCAATGAGCAGTTCTTC. This codes for CASSSGTSGSNEQFF.